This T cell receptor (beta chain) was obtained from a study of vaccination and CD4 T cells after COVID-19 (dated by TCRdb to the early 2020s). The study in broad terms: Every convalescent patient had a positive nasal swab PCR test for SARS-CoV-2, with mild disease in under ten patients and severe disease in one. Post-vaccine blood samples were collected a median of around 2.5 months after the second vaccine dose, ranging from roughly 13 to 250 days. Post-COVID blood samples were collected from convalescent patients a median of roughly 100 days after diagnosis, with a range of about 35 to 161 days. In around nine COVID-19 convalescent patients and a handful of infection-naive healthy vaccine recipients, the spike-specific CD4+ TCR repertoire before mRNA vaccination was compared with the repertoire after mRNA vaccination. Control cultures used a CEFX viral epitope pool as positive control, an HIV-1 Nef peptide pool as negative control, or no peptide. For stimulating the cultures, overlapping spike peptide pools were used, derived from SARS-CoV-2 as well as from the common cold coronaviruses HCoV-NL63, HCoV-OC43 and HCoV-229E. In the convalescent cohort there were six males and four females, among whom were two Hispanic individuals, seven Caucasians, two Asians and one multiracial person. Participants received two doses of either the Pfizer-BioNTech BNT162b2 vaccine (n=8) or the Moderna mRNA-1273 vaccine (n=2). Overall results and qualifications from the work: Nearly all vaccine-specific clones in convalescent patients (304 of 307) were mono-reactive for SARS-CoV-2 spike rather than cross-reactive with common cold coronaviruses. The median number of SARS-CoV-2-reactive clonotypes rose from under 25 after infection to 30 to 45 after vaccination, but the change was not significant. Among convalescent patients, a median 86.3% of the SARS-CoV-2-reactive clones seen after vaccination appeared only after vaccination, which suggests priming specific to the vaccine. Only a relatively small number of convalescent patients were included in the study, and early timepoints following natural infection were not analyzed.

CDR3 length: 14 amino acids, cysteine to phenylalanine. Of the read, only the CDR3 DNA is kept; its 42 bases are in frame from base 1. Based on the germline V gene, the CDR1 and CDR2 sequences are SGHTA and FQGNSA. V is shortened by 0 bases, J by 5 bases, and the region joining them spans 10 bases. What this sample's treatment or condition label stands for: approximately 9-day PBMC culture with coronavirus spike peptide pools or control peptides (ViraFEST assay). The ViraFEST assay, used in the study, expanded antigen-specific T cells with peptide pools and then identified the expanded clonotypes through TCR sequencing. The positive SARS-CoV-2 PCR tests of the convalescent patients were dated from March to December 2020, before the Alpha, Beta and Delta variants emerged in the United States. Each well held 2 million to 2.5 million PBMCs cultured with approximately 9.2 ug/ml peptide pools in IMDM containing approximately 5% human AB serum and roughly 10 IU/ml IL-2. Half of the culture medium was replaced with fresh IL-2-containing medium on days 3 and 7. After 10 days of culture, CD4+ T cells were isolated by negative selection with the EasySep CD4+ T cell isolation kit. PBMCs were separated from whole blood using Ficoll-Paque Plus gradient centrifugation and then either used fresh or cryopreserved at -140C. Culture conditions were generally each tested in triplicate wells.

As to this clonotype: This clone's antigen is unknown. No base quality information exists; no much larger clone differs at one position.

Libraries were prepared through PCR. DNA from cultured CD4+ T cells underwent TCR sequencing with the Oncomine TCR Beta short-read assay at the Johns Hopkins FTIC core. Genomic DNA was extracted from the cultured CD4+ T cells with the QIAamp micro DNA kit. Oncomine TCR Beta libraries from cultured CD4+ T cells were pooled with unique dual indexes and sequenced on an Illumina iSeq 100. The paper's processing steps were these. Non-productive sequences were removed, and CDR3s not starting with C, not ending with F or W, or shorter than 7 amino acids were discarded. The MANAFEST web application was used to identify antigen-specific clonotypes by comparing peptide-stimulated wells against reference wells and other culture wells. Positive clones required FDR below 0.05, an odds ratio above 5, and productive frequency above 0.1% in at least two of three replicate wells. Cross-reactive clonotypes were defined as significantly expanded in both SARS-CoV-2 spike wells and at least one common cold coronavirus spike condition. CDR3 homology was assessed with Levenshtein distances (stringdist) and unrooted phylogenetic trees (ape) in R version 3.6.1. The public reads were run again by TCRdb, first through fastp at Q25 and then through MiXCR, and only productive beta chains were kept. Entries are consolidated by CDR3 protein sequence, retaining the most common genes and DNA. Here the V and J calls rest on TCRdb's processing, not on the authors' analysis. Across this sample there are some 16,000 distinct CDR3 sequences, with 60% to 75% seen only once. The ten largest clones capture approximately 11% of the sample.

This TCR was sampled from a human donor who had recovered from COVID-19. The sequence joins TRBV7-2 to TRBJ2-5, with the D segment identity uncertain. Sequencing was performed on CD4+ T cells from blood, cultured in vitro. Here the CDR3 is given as CASSLAAPRETQYF. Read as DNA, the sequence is TGTGCCAGCAGCTTAGCGGCGCCGAGGGAGACCCAGTACTTC.